This T cell receptor (beta chain) was sequenced for a study of human T cells and chemical hapten exposure (TCRdb year 2021). With regard to the full study: For sensitization, 2% DPC in acetone was applied to a roughly 2 cm by roughly 2 cm area of upper inner arm skin. Weekly therapeutic DPC doses were additionally applied to the scalp of patients throughout the approximately 25-week study period. Patch testing on the upper back used Finn chambers containing 0.01% DPC, with scoring done after 6 days according to International Contact Dermatitis Research Group standards. The patient cohort, mostly female, included alopecia areata with under or over 50% scalp involvement, alopecia totalis and alopecia universalis. Libraries were pooled for sequencing, and variation in per-sample TCR yields was attributed mainly to small differences in library volumes within the pool. The study tracked peripheral blood TCR repertoire changes in vivo during primary and secondary sensitization to the hapten diphenylcyclopropenone (DPC) in alopecia patients. Blood samples were taken from patients before sensitization (week 0) and at 2, 6 and about 24 weeks after DPC sensitization. Twenty-nine alopecia patients provided blood for TCR sequencing at one to four time points (pre-sensitization, 2, 6 and 24 weeks).

V is trimmed back by 4 bases and J by 2 bases, and the junction contains 19 bases that no gene match accounts for. The germline V gene sets CDR1 to SQVTM and CDR2 to ANQGSEA. Measured from the cysteine to the phenylalanine, the CDR3 is 19 residues long. Here the CDR3 DNA is all that survives: 57 bases in frame from base 1. This clonotype was detected only a few times. Its antigen is currently not known. No base qualities exist here, and no much larger clone lies one base off it. Preparation of the library involved RACE. Instrument used: NextSeq 500. During library preparation, unique molecular identifiers were attached to individual cDNA molecules so that TCRs could be counted in a quantitative, reproducible way. For every blood RNA sample, sequencing covered both the TCR alpha and TCR beta chains. The original pipeline was this. Samples had a median of approximately 93,000 TCRs, with a range from roughly 23,224 to 750,000. V, J and CDR3 annotation of the TCR reads was performed with the Decombinator software suite. Every sample was subsampled to the same number of TCRs (28,000) for the PS versus PT1 abundance plots. TCRs were defined as expanded if absent before sensitization and observed at least eight times at the 2-week time point. In TCRdb, the public reads were trimmed at Q25 with fastp and aligned with MiXCR, with productive beta chains retained. Rows merge per CDR3 protein into single entries with the most common DNA and genes. These V and J calls rely on TCRdb rather than the paper's analysis. The sample contains about 380,000 distinct CDR3 sequences, more than 4.5% of them found a single time. The biggest ten clones account for over 2% of the sample.

The time point label here, explained by the study, means: patch test 1, 2 weeks after DPC sensitization. The treatment or condition label for this specimen denotes: therapeutic diphenylcyclopropenone sensitization with weekly scalp DPC. At each patch-test visit, blood was drawn before the patch test was applied. Patients were eligible if aged 18 to 70, diagnosed with alopecia and judged suitable for DPC therapy, and pregnant patients were excluded. Total RNA was extracted from unfractionated whole blood that had been collected in Tempus Blood RNA tubes. Broad study findings and their caveats: The number of TCRs above 1 in 1000 frequency did not change with DPC sensitization; there was no evidence of global repertoire structure alterations. After repeated subsampling, the strength of the expansion versus patch-test correlation and the threshold at which it became significant changed. All patients had alopecia, a presumed autoimmune disease, so their immune response might differ from that of healthy individuals. A positive correlation was found between the number of PT1 expanded TCRs and patch test score, with significance reached at thresholds 8, 16 and 32 but not 4. Expanded TCRs formed significantly more large CDR3 similarity clusters than pre-sensitization or healthy control sets, consistent with antigen-driven responses.

The chain links TRBV29-1 with TRBJ2-5, with 10 bases in between that match TRBD2. Sequencing used whole blood, obtained in connection with sensitization to the hapten diphenylcyclopropenone (DPC). The clonotype was recovered from a woman aged 45-60 years with alopecia areata. Some clones in this sample may be carry-over from other donors' samples. The CDR3 sequence is CSVGKFGDPAGGLQETQYF. The nucleotide sequence reads TGCAGCGTTGGAAAATTTGGGGACCCAGCGGGGGGGCTGCAAGAGACCCAGTACTTC.